This T cell receptor beta chain was sequenced in a study of T cell responses to AZD1222 COVID-19 vaccine. Clones were sequenced by immunoSEQ multiplex PCR, and TCRdb holds only the in-frame ones, with some missing. Here the sample spans about 120,000 clones, approximately 90% being singletons. This CDR3 contains 11 residues. Deletions cut 6 bases from V and 0 bases from J, with 3 bases between. The V gene's germline CDR1 is MNHEY and CDR2 SVGEGT. This clone has more than one count but fewer than ten. The V and J genes are TRBV6-2 or TRBV6-3 and TRBJ2-7; D gene uncertain. The sample consisted of peripheral blood, taken 28 days after the second AZD1222 dose. The receptor was isolated from an adult who received the AZD1222 COVID-19 vaccine. The CDR3 bases are TGTGCCAGCAGCCCCTCCTACGAGCAGTACTTC. Its translation: CASSPSYEQYF.